The rows below give T cell receptor beta chains drawn from one sample of a study of T cells in localized non-small cell lung cancer. TCRdb keeps only in-frame clones here, not all; method: immunoSEQ multiplex PCR. The sample holds around 64,000 clones, about four fifths seen once. The specimen was PBMCs, collected before any cancer treatment. All receptors come from a man aged 35-75 years with stage II lung adenocarcinoma. Both conserved end residues are part of each CDR3. The D gene is left open where the match is weak. The listing skips clone size in some rows; elsewhere it reads once, few, many or a size class.

j_call v_call d_call clone_size cdr3_aa cdr3_nt
TRBJ2-7 TRBV30 . . CASGGSNYEQYF TGTGCCTCTGGAGGCAGCAACTACGAGCAGTACTTC
TRBJ1-1 TRBV2 TRBD1 . CASRNPQGNEAFF TGTGCCAGCAGAAACCCACAGGGGAATGAAGCTTTCTTT
TRBJ1-4 TRBV18 TRBD1 . CASSRDSPNEKLFF TGTGCCAGCTCACGGGACAGTCCCAATGAAAAACTGTTTTTT
TRBJ2-1 TRBV19 TRBD1 . CASSYTGGGQFF TGTGCCAGTAGCTACACAGGGGGAGGGCAGTTCTTC
TRBJ2-7 TRBV28 TRBD2 . CASSSGGRTEQYF TGTGCCAGCAGTAGCGGGGGCCGGACCGAGCAGTACTTC
TRBJ2-1 TRBV7-8 . few CASSLSSSSYNEQFF TGTGCCAGCAGCTTAAGTTCGAGCTCCTACAATGAGCAGTTCTTC
TRBJ1-4 TRBV19 TRBD1 . CASAQGSSTNEKLFF TGTGCCAGTGCACAGGGGTCGTCAACTAATGAAAAACTGTTTTTT
TRBJ1-1 TRBV6-4 . . CASSAQWGAATEAFF TGTGCCAGTTCTGCCCAGTGGGGCGCGGCCACTGAAGCTTTCTTT
TRBJ1-1 TRBV5-1 . . CASSQDLTGNTEAFF TGCGCCAGCAGCCAAGATTTAACAGGGAACACTGAAGCTTTCTTT
TRBJ2-5 TRBV30 TRBD1 . CAWSEIPGTVQETQYF TGTGCCTGGAGTGAAATTCCCGGGACAGTACAAGAGACCCAGTACTTC
TRBJ1-1 TRBV5-4 . few CASSLEVGTEAFF TGTGCCAGCAGCTTGGAGGTGGGGACTGAAGCTTTCTTT
TRBJ1-2 TRBV5-6 . . CASSLDRGGGYTF TGTGCCAGCAGCTTGGATAGGGGAGGAGGCTACACCTTC
TRBJ1-2 TRBV6-5 TRBD1 . CASSYGQGAIYGYTF TGTGCCAGCAGTTACGGGCAGGGGGCGATCTATGGCTACACCTTC
TRBJ2-7 TRBV19 TRBD2 . CASSYAGGPYEQYF TGTGCCAGTAGTTATGCGGGGGGACCCTACGAGCAGTACTTC
TRBJ1-2 TRBV11-3 TRBD1 . CASSFFRGDGYTF TGTGCCAGCAGCTTTTTCAGGGGGGATGGCTACACCTTC
TRBJ2-7 TRBV7-9 TRBD1 . CASIGTGVYEQYF TGTGCCAGCATCGGGACAGGGGTCTACGAGCAGTACTTC
TRBJ1-4 TRBV20-1 . few CSARAQEKLFF TGCAGTGCTAGAGCTCAGGAAAAACTGTTTTTT
TRBJ2-5 TRBV27 TRBD1 . CASSFLGDRGETQYF TGTGCCAGCAGTTTCTTAGGGGACAGAGGAGAGACCCAGTACTTC
TRBJ1-5 TRBV13 . . CASSLQGPNQPQHF TGTGCCAGCAGCTTACAGGGGCCCAATCAGCCCCAGCATTTT
TRBJ1-2 TRBV30 . . CAWSASGVDGYTF TGTGCCTGGAGTGCTTCGGGGGTCGACGGCTACACCTTC
TRBJ1-1 TRBV19 . . CASSNGRGAGRGTEAFF TGTGCCAGTAGTAACGGGAGGGGGGCAGGTAGGGGCACTGAAGCTTTCTTT
TRBJ2-1 TRBV27 TRBD2 . CASSYHSGRSPDEQFF TGTGCCAGCAGTTATCATAGCGGGAGGTCCCCGGATGAGCAGTTCTTC
TRBJ2-1 TRBV5-1 TRBD2 . CASSAGTSGTEQFF TGCGCCAGCAGCGCAGGGACTAGCGGGACTGAGCAGTTCTTC
TRBJ1-2 TRBV23-1 . . CASSQRQAGYYGYTF TGCGCCAGCAGTCAACGACAGGCAGGGTACTATGGCTACACCTTC
TRBJ1-1 TRBV13 . . CASSPRDKNTEAFF TGTGCCAGCAGCCCCAGGGACAAGAACACTGAAGCTTTCTTT
TRBJ2-7 TRBV29-1 . . CSVVPGEAYEQYF TGCAGCGTTGTTCCGGGGGAGGCCTACGAGCAGTACTTC